The 24 T cell receptor beta chains listed next were all sequenced from one sample in a study of cytomegalovirus exposure and HLA in healthy donors. The primer mix had 60 Vbeta and 13 Jbeta primers. Clones were sequenced by immunoSEQ multiplex PCR, and TCRdb holds only the in-frame ones, with some missing. The profile shows 200,000 or so clones, over 75% of them singletons. The sample taken for sequencing was PBMCs. These receptors were taken from a man in his late teens or twenties in good health and CMV-seronegative.

The genes are TRBV11-2 and TRBJ2-1; 9 nucleotides align to TRBD2. Germline assignment: CDR1 SGHAT and CDR2 FQNNGV. The J segment lost 5 bases and the V segment lost 0 bases, leaving 5 bases of the junction unmatched. The CDR3 runs 16 residues. CDR3 sequence (DNA): TGTGCCAGCAGCTTAGATTCGCTAGCGGGGCACAATGAGCAGTTCTTC. Translation gives CASSLDSLAGHNEQFF.

The chain has TRBV9 and TRBJ2-5, with 11 bases aligning to TRBD2. The CDR3 contains 17 residues. Germline values: CDR1 SGDLS, CDR2 YYNGEE. V shed 1 base, J shed 1 base, and the junction held 6 bases outside the gene matches. For the CDR3, the DNA is TGTGCCAGCAGCGTACACGAGACTAGCGGGGCCCAAGAGACCCAGTACTTC. Protein sequence: CASSVHETSGAQETQYF.

The chain recombines TRBV6-4 with TRBJ2-6; D is ambiguous. The CDR3 runs 16 residues. Deletions cut 3 bases from V and 0 bases from J, with 9 bases between. Germline V gene sequence: CDR1 MRHNA, CDR2 SNTAGT. In nucleotides, the CDR3 is TGTGCCAGCAGTGAGGGCGAAAACTCTGGGGCCAACGTCCTGACTTTC. This encodes CASSEGENSGANVLTF.

The chain links TRBV6-6 to TRBJ1-1; no clear D. The CDR3 sequence is 14 residues long. Per germline, CDR1 MNHNY and CDR2 SVGAGI (reference sequence). The ends were cut back, 6 bases at V and 0 bases at J, with 11 bases in the middle. The CDR3: CASSDGRLNTEAFF. In DNA form, the CDR3 reads TGTGCCAGCAGCGACGGCAGGTTGAACACTGAAGCTTTCTTT.

This sequence joins TRBV7-2 and TRBJ2-1; the match to TRBD2 covers 10 bases. The CDR3 has 15 amino acids. Germline CDR1 reads SGHTA; CDR2 reads FQGNSA. V trimming: 5 bases; J trimming: 5 bases; junction bases outside the gene matches: 6. The CDR3 here is CASSVGTSANNEQFF. DNA for the CDR3: TGTGCCAGCAGCGTTGGGACTAGCGCAAACAATGAGCAGTTCTTC.

The chain joins TRBV10-3 to TRBJ2-7; no clear D. This CDR3 comprises 15 residues. The V end lost 0 bases, the J end lost 2 bases, and 11 bases lay between the germline ends. Germline values: CDR1 ENHRY, CDR2 SYGVKD. CDR3 nucleotide sequence: TGTGCCATCAGTGAGTCTGGCGGAGAGACCTACGAGCAGTACTTC. Amino acids: CAISESGGETYEQYF.

The J gene is TRBJ1-2, the V gene TRBV29-1; the match to TRBD1 covers 9 bases. Germline CDR1 and CDR2: SQVTM and ANQGSEA. After removal of 5 bases from V and 3 bases from J, the junction contained 7 bases not matched to a gene. This CDR3 contains 14 residues. CDR3 residues: CSVTPGQGHYGYTF. For the CDR3, the DNA is TGCAGCGTTACCCCCGGACAGGGGCACTATGGCTACACCTTC.

The chain combines TRBV6-5 with TRBJ1-6, with a weak D call TRBD1 (6 bases). Germline V lookup: CDR1 MNHEY, CDR2 SVGAGI. V shed 4 bases and J shed 7 bases, with 11 bases lying between them. The CDR3 totals 14 residues. CDR3 DNA: TGTGCCAGCAGTTGGGCAGGGGCGAATTCACCCCTCCACTTT. Translated, it gives CASSWAGANSPLHF.

As DNA, the CDR3 is TGTGCCAGCAGCTATTCAAACAGGGAACAGTACTTC. Translating gives CASSYSNREQYF. The V and J genes are TRBV7-2 and TRBJ2-7, with a possible D match to TRBD1 (6 bases). CDR1 SGHTA and CDR2 FQGNSA come from the germline V gene. The V gene lost 4 bases and the J gene lost 10 bases, with 14 bases spanning the gap. This CDR3 has 12 amino acids.

V gene TRBV9 combines with J gene TRBJ2-1, with TRBD2 matching 10 bases. The CDR3 spans 14 residues. Per germline, CDR1 SGDLS and CDR2 YYNGEE. V shed 3 bases and J 9 bases; nucleotides not matched to a gene: 6. In DNA, the CDR3 is TGTGCCAGCAGCGGTAGCGGGAGGTTGGTTGAGCAGTTCTTC. Protein sequence: CASSGSGRLVEQFF.

This chain connects TRBV27 to TRBJ2-1; 8 nucleotides agree with TRBD2. The CDR3 is 14 amino acids. Germline-derived CDR1 and CDR2 are MNHEY and SMNVEV (reference sequence). The V gene end was trimmed by 3 bases and the J gene end by 8 bases; junction bases not matched to a gene: 6. CDR3 sequence reads: CASSFGPGGDEQFF. CDR3 sequence (DNA): TGTGCCAGCAGTTTTGGACCCGGGGGGGATGAGCAGTTCTTC.

The chain recombines TRBV30 with TRBJ1-1; 7 nucleotides line up with TRBD1. J lost 8 bases, V lost 3 bases, and 3 bases had no gene match. The CDR3 totals 11 residues. Germline V gene data show CDR1 as GTSNPN and CDR2 as SVGIG (reference sequence). CDR3 DNA: TGTGCCTGGAGCCCGGACAGGGAAGCTTTCTTT. Translation: CAWSPDREAFF. Full variable domain (outside the CDR3, taken from reference TRBV30 and TRBJ1-1): SQTIHQWPATLVQPVGSPLSLECTVEGTSNPNLYWYRQAAGRGLQLLFYSVGIGQISSEVPQNLSASRPQDRQFILSSKKLLLSDSGFYLCAWSPDREAFFGQGTRLTVV.

J is TRBJ2-7 and V is TRBV7-9; 7 positions agree with TRBD1. Germline lookup yields CDR1 SEHNR and CDR2 FQNEAQ (reference sequence). This CDR3 region has 13 residues. Trimming took 5 bases from V and 6 from J; bases not matched to a gene: 7. CDR3 region: CASSQTGVREQYF. CDR3 sequence (DNA): TGTGCCAGCAGCCAAACAGGGGTGCGCGAGCAGTACTTC.

The V and J genes are TRBV15 and TRBJ2-7; 10 bases align to TRBD1. The J segment lost 7 bases and the V segment lost 8 bases, leaving 5 bases of the junction unmatched. Germline CDR1 LNHNV, CDR2 YYDKDF (reference sequence). CDR3 length: 12 residues. Here the CDR3 reads CATGTGVGEQYF. The CDR3 nucleotides read TGTGCCACCGGGACAGGGGTGGGGGAGCAGTACTTC.

The V gene is TRBV6-6, the J gene TRBJ2-2, with TRBD1 identical over 9 bases. The CDR3 spans 14 residues. V shed 4 bases, J shed 5 bases, and the junction held 2 bases outside the gene matches. The germline V gene encodes CDR1 MNHNY and CDR2 SVGAGI (reference sequence). CDR3 DNA sequence: TGTGCCAGCAGTTGGGGACAGGGAACCGGGGAGCTGTTTTTT. Residues: CASSWGQGTGELFF.

This chain connects TRBV27 to TRBJ2-7, with D unresolved. The CDR3 has 16 residues. Per germline, CDR1 MNHEY and CDR2 SMNVEV (reference sequence). Trimming left V 3 bases short and J 4 bases short, with 19 bases between. CDR3 amino acids: CASSFKPSPFMYEQYF. The CDR3 DNA reads as TGTGCCAGCAGTTTTAAGCCTTCCCCTTTCATGTACGAGCAGTACTTC.

The CDR3 coding sequence is TGTGCCAGCAGCGTTAGCGGGAGAGCCTACAATGAGCAGTTCTTC. Translating gives CASSVSGRAYNEQFF. The chain carries TRBV13 and TRBJ2-1; TRBD2 matches 9 bases. This CDR3 contains 15 residues. Germline CDR1 reads PRHDT; CDR2 reads FYEKMQ (reference sequence). With 5 bases clipped from V and 2 bases from J, the junction kept 4 bases outside the gene matches.

The gene calls are TRBV7-9 and TRBJ1-5; 7 nucleotides match TRBD1. The CDR3 runs 13 residues. Losses at the gene ends were 5 bases for V and 9 bases for J; bases not matched to a gene: 7. The germline V gene encodes CDR1 SEHNR and CDR2 FQNEAQ (reference sequence). The CDR3 DNA sequence: TGTGCCAGCAGCCGCGGGACAGTCGGGCCCCAGCATTTT. It specifies CASSRGTVGPQHF.

The J gene is TRBJ1-5, the V gene TRBV6-5, with no clear D. V was pared by 7 bases and J by 0 bases, with 10 bases between. The germline V gene has CDR1 MNHEY and CDR2 SVGAGI. CDR3 size: 14 residues. The CDR3 loop reads CASTGESSNQPQHF. CDR3 bases: TGTGCCAGCACCGGGGAGAGTAGCAATCAGCCCCAGCATTTT.

The gene calls are TRBV15 and TRBJ2-5; D gene unclear. The V end was cut by 0 bases, the J end by 5 bases, with 7 bases between. CDR3 size: 13 residues. Germline CDR1 is LNHNV and CDR2 is YYDKDF (reference sequence). The CDR3 spells CATSRDRVETQYF. The CDR3 DNA is TGTGCCACCAGCAGAGATCGAGTGGAGACCCAGTACTTC.

This sequence joins TRBV4-3 and TRBJ2-7; D may be TRBD2 (5 bases). Germline assignment: CDR1 LGHNA and CDR2 YSLEER. CDR3 size: 14 residues. V was trimmed by 0 bases and J by 3 bases, leaving 9 bases between them. CDR3 residues: CASSQDSRGYEQYF. The CDR3 nucleotides read TGCGCCAGCAGCCAAGATAGCCGGGGCTACGAGCAGTACTTC.

The chain links TRBV11-3 to TRBJ2-2, with D unclear. Trimming pared 5 bases from V and 5 bases from J, leaving 9 bases between. The germline gives CDR1 SGHNT, CDR2 YENEEA. This CDR3 has 13 amino acids. The CDR3 nucleotides read TGTGCCAGCAGCCCGTTTTCTACCGGGGAGCTGTTTTTT. This sequence encodes CASSPFSTGELFF.

The CDR3 sequence is CASSRMGQGYEQYF. The CDR3 DNA is TGTGCCAGCAGTCGGATGGGACAGGGATACGAGCAGTACTTC. This chain links TRBV28 with TRBJ2-7; 9 positions agree with TRBD1. Trimming took 5 bases from V and 4 from J; bases not matched to a gene: 6. Germline-derived CDR1 and CDR2 are MDHEN and SYDVKM. The CDR3 totals 14 residues. The full variable domain, with the rest looked up from reference TRBV28 and TRBJ2-7, is DVKVTQSSRYLVKRTGEKVFLECVQDMDHENMFWYRQDPGLGLRLIYFSYDVKMKEKGDIPEGYSVSREKKERFSLILESASTNQTSMYLCASSRMGQGYEQYFGPGTRLTVT.

J is TRBJ1-1 and V is TRBV19; D is uncertain. CDR1 and CDR2 from the germline V gene are LNHDA and SQIVND (reference sequence). V was clipped by 3 bases and J by 4 bases, with 9 bases between them. There are 13 residues in the CDR3. The CDR3, as DNA: TGTGCCAGTAGTATTGGTGAGATCACTGAAGCTTTCTTT. It yields the protein CASSIGEITEAFF.